The next 21 T cell receptor beta chains were all read from a single sample in a study of patients and donors after allogeneic stem cell transplantation (dated by TCRdb to 2018 to 2020). Library method: RT-PCR. The sequencing machine was a NextSeq 550. The raw public data were reprocessed by TCRdb itself: fastp quality trimming at Q25, MiXCR clonotype calling, in-frame beta chains only. Identical CDR3 protein sequences are pooled into one entry, listed with their most common genes and DNA. Within this sample are some 230,000 distinct CDR3 sequences, with 13% to 15% of them counted one time only. The top ten constitute approximately 10% of the sample. Sample: blood, either unsorted or a sorted T cell fraction (not recorded which). Receptor source: a human donor who was either an allogeneic HSCT recipient or a stem cell or donor lymphocyte infusion donor (not recorded which). It is not recorded whose cells these are; they may come from a transplant donor.

This clonotype showed up many times. The chain recombines TRBV7-3 with TRBJ2-1; 8 nucleotides align to TRBD2. The CDR3 spans 15 residues. Trimming took 1 base from V and 1 from J; bases not matched to a gene: 0. Germline V gene sequence: CDR1 SGHTA, CDR2 FQGTGA. The CDR3 nucleotides read TGTGCCAGCAGCTTAAGCGGGGGGTCCTACAATGAGCAGTTCTTC. It encodes CASSLSGGSYNEQFF.

The V and J genes are TRBV18 and TRBJ2-6; 7 bases align to TRBD1. CDR1 is KGHSH and CDR2 is LQKENI in the germline V gene. The J segment lost 1 base and the V segment lost 4 bases, leaving 4 bases of the junction unmatched. The CDR3 consists of 16 residues. The CDR3 nucleotides are TGTGCCAGCTCACTGGACAGGACTTCTGGGGCCAACGTCCTGACTTTC. It codes for CASSLDRTSGANVLTF.

The rearrangement joins TRBV4-1 to TRBJ1-4, with D unresolved. The CDR3 consists of 14 residues. V was pared by 1 base and J by 8 bases, with 11 bases between. In germline, CDR1 is MGHRA, CDR2 YSYEKL. DNA for the CDR3: TGCGCCAGCAGCCAAGTACCGGGATTGGAAAAACTGTTTTTT. Its translation: CASSQVPGLEKLFF.

V is TRBV6-1 and J is TRBJ2-5; 9 nucleotides match TRBD1. The CDR3 has 13 amino acids. CDR1 is MNHNS and CDR2 is SASEGT in the germline V gene. V trimming: 7 bases; J trimming: 4 bases; junction bases outside the gene matches: 4. In DNA form, the CDR3 reads TGTGCCAGCACCGCGACAGGGGGAGAGACCCAGTACTTC. This gives the protein CASTATGGETQYF.

This chain uses TRBV18 with TRBJ1-1, with 10 positions matching TRBD1. J lost 3 bases, V lost 4 bases, and 5 bases had no gene match. The germline V gene has CDR1 KGHSH and CDR2 LQKENI. The CDR3 has 15 amino acids. CDR3 bases: TGTGCCAGCTCACAGACAGGGGGCGCGGACACTGAAGCTTTCTTT. Translation: CASSQTGGADTEAFF. Combining the CDR3 with reference TRBV18 and TRBJ1-1 gives the whole variable domain NAGVMQNPRHLVRRRGQEARLRCSPMKGHSHVYWYRQLPEEGLKFMVYLQKENIIDESGMPKERFSAEFPKEGPSILRIQQVVRGDSAAYFCASSQTGGADTEAFFGQGTRLTVV.

This clonotype was recorded a few times. V and J are TRBV2 and TRBJ1-4; TRBD1 is a possible D gene (6 bases). CDR3 length: 15 amino acids. Germline loops: CDR1 SNHLY, CDR2 FYNNEI. V was trimmed by 6 bases and J by 2 bases, leaving 13 bases between them. The CDR3 spells CASSEIRGTNEKLFF. The CDR3 DNA follows: TGTGCCAGCAGCGAGATCAGGGGTACTAATGAAAAACTGTTTTTT.

This clonotype was seen ten or more times. The chain employs TRBV29-1 and TRBJ2-7; possible D gene TRBD1, 5 bases. This CDR3 is built from 14 residues. The germline V gene encodes CDR1 SQVTM and CDR2 ANQGSEA. Trimming cost V 0 bases and J 5 bases, with 14 bases left between them. CDR3: CSVEERAGFHEQYF. CDR3 nucleotides: TGCAGCGTTGAAGAAAGGGCAGGGTTTCACGAGCAGTACTTC.

The chain has TRBV20-1 and TRBJ1-2, with D possibly being TRBD1 (6 bases). Looked up from germline, CDR1 is DFQATT and CDR2 is SNEGSKA (reference sequence). Trimming pared 0 bases from V and 8 bases from J, leaving 13 bases between. The CDR3 is 13 amino acids. CDR3 region: CSARDRQGQGYTF. The DNA for the CDR3 is TGCAGTGCTAGAGATCGTCAGGGACAAGGCTACACCTTC.

The gene calls are TRBV5-1 and TRBJ2-1; TRBD1 is a possible D gene (5 bases). Trimming removed 1 base at V and 2 bases at J, with 10 bases between. This CDR3 contains 15 residues. From germline, CDR1 is SGHRS and CDR2 YFSETQ. The CDR3 coding sequence is TGCGCCAGCAGCTTGAATGCAGGGACCTACAATGAGCAGTTCTTC. It translates to CASSLNAGTYNEQFF.

This clonotype turned up a few times. The chain uses TRBV20-1 and TRBJ1-1, with D unclear. There are 13 residues in the CDR3. Germline V lookup: CDR1 DFQATT, CDR2 SNEGSKA (reference sequence). The ends were cut back, 2 bases at V and 6 bases at J, with 13 bases in the middle. CDR3 sequence: CSARNPGRPEAFF. CDR3 sequence (DNA): TGCAGTGCTAGAAACCCTGGTAGACCTGAAGCTTTCTTT.

This chain uses TRBV7-3 with TRBJ2-3; D ambiguous. The closer fit of TRBJ1-5 to the DNA end suggests the J call may be wrong. Germline-derived CDR1 and CDR2 are SGHTA and FQGTGA. This CDR3 is built from 12 residues. Written as DNA, the CDR3 is TGTGCCAGCAGCTCTAGCACAGATACGCAGCATTTT. Its protein is CASSSSTDTQHF.

A few counts support this clonotype. The rearrangement uses TRBV24-1 and TRBJ2-3; 16 positions agree with TRBD2. V lost 3 bases, J lost 4 bases, and 3 bases stayed unmatched. CDR1 is KGHDR, CDR2 SFDVKD, per germline. The CDR3 covers 17 residues. The CDR3 nucleotides read TGTGCCACCAGTGATGGGACTAGCGGGGGGGCCGCAGATACGCAGTATTTT. Translating it yields CATSDGTSGGAADTQYF.

This clonotype occurred a few times. This sequence joins TRBV3-1 and TRBJ2-2; 7 bases map to TRBD2. This CDR3 region has 17 residues. V was clipped by 0 bases and J by 4 bases; unmatched bases: 8. CDR1 is LGHDT and CDR2 is YNNKEL in the germline V gene (reference sequence). CDR3 sequence reads: CASSQDPGGLSTGELFF. CDR3 nucleotide sequence: TGTGCCAGCAGCCAAGATCCGGGGGGACTAAGCACCGGGGAGCTGTTTTTT.

This chain links TRBV20-1 with TRBJ2-6; TRBD1 matches 7 bases. CDR3 length: 14 residues. The V segment lost 6 bases and the J segment 0 bases; nucleotides outside the gene matches: 2. Germline assignment: CDR1 DFQATT and CDR2 SNEGSKA (reference sequence). The CDR3 sequence: CSAGTDSGANVLTF. CDR3 sequence (DNA): TGCAGTGCGGGGACAGACTCTGGGGCCAACGTCCTGACTTTC.

The chain carries TRBV6-1 and TRBJ2-1; 9 nucleotides line up with TRBD2. The length of the CDR3 is 16 residues. Germline assignment: CDR1 MNHNS and CDR2 SASEGT. The J segment lost 8 bases and the V segment lost 1 base, leaving 9 bases of the junction unmatched. The CDR3 spells CASSEGAGGNGHEQFF. In nucleotides, the CDR3 is TGTGCCAGCAGTGAAGGGGCGGGAGGGAATGGTCATGAGCAGTTCTTC.

A note on this clonotype: The germline gene is not matched at one end of the junction; a read error may be the cause. The chain carries TRBV12-3 or TRBV12-4 and TRBJ2-1; 7 nucleotides match TRBD2. The CDR3 runs to 13 residues. In DNA form, the CDR3 reads TGTGCCAGCAGTCTAGCGGCGCGCGATGAGCAGTTCTTC. This translates into CASSLAARDEQFF.

This clonotype appeared many times. The chain is built from TRBV20-1 and TRBJ1-2; D is unresolved. Germline loops: CDR1 DFQATT, CDR2 SNEGSKA (reference sequence). CDR3 length: 11 amino acids. V was trimmed by 3 bases and J by 10 bases, leaving 12 bases between them. Written as DNA, the CDR3 is TGCAGTGCTAGGCGGCAGAATATCTACACCTTC. This encodes CSARRQNIYTF.

This clonotype was recorded a few times. The chain employs TRBV5-1 and TRBJ1-3; D unresolved. V was clipped by 0 bases and J by 0 bases, with 7 bases between them. CDR3 length equals 15 residues. Per germline, CDR1 SGHRS and CDR2 YFSETQ. The CDR3 nucleotides read TGCGCCAGCAGCTTGGACAGTCACTCTGGAAACACCATATATTTT. It encodes CASSLDSHSGNTIYF.

The gene calls are TRBV7-9 and TRBJ2-7; perhaps TRBD1 as D (6 bases). Germline V gives CDR1 SEHNR, CDR2 FQNEAQ (reference sequence). The CDR3 contains 17 residues. V dropped 4 bases and J dropped 2 bases, with 21 bases sitting between them. CDR3 DNA sequence: TGTGCCAGCAGCTCGGACTGGACAGCCGGAATTACCTACGAGCAGTACTTC. Protein: CASSSDWTAGITYEQYF.

This clonotype has only a few counts. The rearrangement links TRBV2 to TRBJ1-1; the D gene is possibly TRBD1 (5 bases). Trimming removed 10 bases at V and 5 bases at J, with 17 bases between. There are 13 residues in the CDR3. The germline V gene has CDR1 SNHLY and CDR2 FYNNEI. Here the CDR3 reads CATLGDGLTEAFF. The CDR3 DNA follows: TGTGCCACCCTAGGGGACGGGTTGACTGAAGCTTTCTTT.

This clonotype was seen repeatedly, ten times or more. The chain links TRBV28 to TRBJ2-7; possibly TRBD2 for D (7 bases). Germline V CDR1 and CDR2: MDHEN, SYDVKM. The CDR3 runs 12 residues. Trimming removed 10 bases from V and 6 bases from J, with 16 bases in between. CDR3 DNA sequence: TGTGCCATTACGGGGGGCTTTGGCGAGCAGTACTTC. Translated, it gives CAITGGFGEQYF.